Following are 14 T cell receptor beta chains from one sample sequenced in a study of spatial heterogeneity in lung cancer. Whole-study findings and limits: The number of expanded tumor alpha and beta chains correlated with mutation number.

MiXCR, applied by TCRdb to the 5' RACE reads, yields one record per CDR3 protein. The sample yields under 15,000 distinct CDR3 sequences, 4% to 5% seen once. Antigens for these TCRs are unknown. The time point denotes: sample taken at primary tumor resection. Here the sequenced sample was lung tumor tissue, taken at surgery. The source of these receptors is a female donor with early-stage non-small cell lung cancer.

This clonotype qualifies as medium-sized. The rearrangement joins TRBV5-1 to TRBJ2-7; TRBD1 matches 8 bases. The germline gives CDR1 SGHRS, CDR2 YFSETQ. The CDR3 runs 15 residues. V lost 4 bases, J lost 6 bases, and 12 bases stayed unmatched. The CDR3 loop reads CASSPLGRGQGEQYF. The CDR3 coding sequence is TGCGCCAGCAGCCCCCTCGGCAGGGGGCAGGGCGAGCAGTACTTC. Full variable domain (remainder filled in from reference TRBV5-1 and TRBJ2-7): KAGVTQTPRYLIKTRGQQVTLSCSPISGHRSVSWYQQTPGQGLQFLFEYFSETQRNKGNFPGRFSGRQFSNSRSEMNVSTLELGDSALYLCASSPLGRGQGEQYFGPGTRLTVT.

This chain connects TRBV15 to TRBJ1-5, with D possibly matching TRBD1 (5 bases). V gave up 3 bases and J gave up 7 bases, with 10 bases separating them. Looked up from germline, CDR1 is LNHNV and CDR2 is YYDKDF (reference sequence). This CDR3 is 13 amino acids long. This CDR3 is CATSSREKQPQHF. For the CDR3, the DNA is TGTGCCACCAGCAGCAGGGAGAAACAGCCCCAGCATTTT. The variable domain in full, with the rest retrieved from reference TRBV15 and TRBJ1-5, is DAMVIQNPRYQVTQFGKPVTLSCSQTLNHNVMYWYQQKSSQAPKLLFHYYDKDFNNEADTPDNFQSRRPNTSFCFLDIRSPGLGDTAMYLCATSSREKQPQHFGDGTRLSIL.

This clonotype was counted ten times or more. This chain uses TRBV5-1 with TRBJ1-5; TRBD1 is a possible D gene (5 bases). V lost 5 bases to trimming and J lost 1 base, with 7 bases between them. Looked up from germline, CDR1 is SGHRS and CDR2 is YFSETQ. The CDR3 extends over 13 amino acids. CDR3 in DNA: TGCGCCAGCAGACGGGACAGCAATCAGCCCCAGCATTTT. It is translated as CASRRDSNQPQHF.

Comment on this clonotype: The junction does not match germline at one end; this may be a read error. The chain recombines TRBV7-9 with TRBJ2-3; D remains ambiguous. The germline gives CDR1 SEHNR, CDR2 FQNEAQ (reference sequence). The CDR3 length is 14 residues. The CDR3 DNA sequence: TGTGCCAGCAGATTAGTCCTTAACACAGATACGCAGTATTTT. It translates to CASRLVLNTDTQYF.

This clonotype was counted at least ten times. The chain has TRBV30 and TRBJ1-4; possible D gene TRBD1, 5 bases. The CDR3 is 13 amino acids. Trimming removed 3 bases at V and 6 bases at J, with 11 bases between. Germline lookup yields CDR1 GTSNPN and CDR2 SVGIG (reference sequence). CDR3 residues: CAWSGGFDEKLFF. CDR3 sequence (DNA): TGTGCCTGGAGCGGGGGGTTTGATGAAAAACTGTTTTTT.

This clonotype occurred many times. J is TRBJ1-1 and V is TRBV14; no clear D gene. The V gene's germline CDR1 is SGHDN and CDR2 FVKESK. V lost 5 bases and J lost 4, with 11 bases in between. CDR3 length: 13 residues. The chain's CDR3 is CASSYLGITEAFF. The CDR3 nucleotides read TGTGCCAGCAGCTACCTCGGGATCACTGAAGCTTTCTTT. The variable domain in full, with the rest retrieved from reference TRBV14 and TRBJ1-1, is EAGVTQFPSHSVIEKGQTVTLRCDPISGHDNLYWYRRVMGKEIKFLLHFVKESKQDESGMPNNRFLAERTGGTYSTLKVQPAELEDSGVYFCASSYLGITEAFFGQGTRLTVV.

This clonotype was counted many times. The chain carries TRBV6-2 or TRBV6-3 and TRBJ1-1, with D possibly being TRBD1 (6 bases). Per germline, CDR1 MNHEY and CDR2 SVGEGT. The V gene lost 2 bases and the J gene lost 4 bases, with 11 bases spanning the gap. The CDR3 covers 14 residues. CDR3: CASSYQGGGTEAFF. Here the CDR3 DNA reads TGTGCCAGCAGTTACCAGGGAGGGGGCACTGAAGCTTTCTTT.

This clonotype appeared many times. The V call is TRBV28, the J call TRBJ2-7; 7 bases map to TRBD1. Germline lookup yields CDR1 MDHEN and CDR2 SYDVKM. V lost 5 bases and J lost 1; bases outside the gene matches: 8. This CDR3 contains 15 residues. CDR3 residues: CASSLSAGGSYEQYF. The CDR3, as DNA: TGTGCCAGCAGTCTATCCGCAGGGGGATCCTACGAGCAGTACTTC.

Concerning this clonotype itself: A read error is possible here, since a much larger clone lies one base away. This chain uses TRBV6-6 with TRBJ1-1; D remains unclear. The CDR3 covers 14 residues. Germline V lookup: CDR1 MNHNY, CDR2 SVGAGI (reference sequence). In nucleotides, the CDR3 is TGTGTCAGCACCCCGGGCATCCGGGGCACTGAAGCTTTCTTT. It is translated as CVSTPGIRGTEAFF.

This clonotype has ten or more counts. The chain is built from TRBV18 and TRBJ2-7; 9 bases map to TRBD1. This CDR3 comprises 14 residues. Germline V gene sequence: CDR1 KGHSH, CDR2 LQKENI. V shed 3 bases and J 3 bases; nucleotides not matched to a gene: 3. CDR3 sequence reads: CASSPGQGFYEQYF. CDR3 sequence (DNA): TGTGCCAGCTCACCGGGACAGGGTTTCTACGAGCAGTACTTC.

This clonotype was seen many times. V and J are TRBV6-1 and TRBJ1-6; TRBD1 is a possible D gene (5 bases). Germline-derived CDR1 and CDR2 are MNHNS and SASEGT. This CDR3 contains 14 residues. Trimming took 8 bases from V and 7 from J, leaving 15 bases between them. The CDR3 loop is CASLAGTLNSPLHF. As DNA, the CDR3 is TGTGCCAGCCTCGCCGGGACTCTAAATTCACCCCTCCACTTT.

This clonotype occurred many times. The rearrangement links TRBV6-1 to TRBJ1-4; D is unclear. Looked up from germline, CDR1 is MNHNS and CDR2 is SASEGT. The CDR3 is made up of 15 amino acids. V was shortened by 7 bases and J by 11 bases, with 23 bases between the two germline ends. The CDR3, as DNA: TGTGCCAGCAACGGAAGGACCCGACTAGGTTGGAAACTGTTTTTT. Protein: CASNGRTRLGWKLFF.

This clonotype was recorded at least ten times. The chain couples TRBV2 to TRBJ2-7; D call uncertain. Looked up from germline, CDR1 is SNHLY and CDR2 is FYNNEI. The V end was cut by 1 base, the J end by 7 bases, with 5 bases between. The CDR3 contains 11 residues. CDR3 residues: CASSEGVEQYF. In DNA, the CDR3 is TGTGCCAGCAGTGAAGGGGTAGAGCAGTACTTC.

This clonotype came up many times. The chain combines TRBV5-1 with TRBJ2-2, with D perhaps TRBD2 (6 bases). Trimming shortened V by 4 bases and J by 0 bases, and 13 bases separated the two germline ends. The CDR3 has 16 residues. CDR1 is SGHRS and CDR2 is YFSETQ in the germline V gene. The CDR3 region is CASSRGTATNTGELFF. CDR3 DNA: TGCGCCAGCAGCCGGGGGACTGCGACGAACACCGGGGAGCTGTTTTTT.